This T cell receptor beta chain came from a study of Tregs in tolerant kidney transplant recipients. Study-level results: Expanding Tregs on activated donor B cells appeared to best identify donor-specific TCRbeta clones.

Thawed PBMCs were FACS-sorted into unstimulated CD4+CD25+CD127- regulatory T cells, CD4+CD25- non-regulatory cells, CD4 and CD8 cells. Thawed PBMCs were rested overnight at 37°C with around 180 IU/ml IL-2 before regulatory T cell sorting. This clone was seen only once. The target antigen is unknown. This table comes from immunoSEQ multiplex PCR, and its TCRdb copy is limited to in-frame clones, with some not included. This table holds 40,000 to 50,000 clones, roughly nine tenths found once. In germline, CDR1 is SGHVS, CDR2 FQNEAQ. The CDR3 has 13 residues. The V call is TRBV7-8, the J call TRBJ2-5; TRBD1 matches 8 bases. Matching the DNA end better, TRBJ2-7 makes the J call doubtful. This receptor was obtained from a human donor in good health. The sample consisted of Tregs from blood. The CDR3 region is CASHLDRASEQYF. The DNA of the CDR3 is TGTGCCAGCCATCTGGACAGGGCGAGCGAGCAGTACTTC.